The 29 T cell receptor beta chains below all came from one sample that was sequenced in a study of radiotherapy plus CTLA-4 blockade in lung cancer. Only in-frame clones appear in the TCRdb table, and some are missing; sequencing was by immunoSEQ multiplex PCR. In the table there are about 60,000 clones, 70% to 80% of which are singletons. The source material was peripheral blood, sampled from a patient treated with radiotherapy plus ipilimumab. Receptors were obtained from a human donor with non-small cell lung cancer who had a complete response to radiotherapy plus ipilimumab.

The genes are TRBV4-3 and TRBJ2-4, with 7 bases aligning to TRBD1. The germline gives CDR1 LGHNA, CDR2 YSLEER. The CDR3 extends over 16 amino acids. The junction had 11 bases not matched to a gene; V was cut back by 1 base and J by 8 bases. The CDR3 bases are TGCGCCAGCAGCCAAGCTTTAGACAGGGCTAGGGACATTCAGTACTTC. This sequence encodes CASSQALDRARDIQYF.

The chain recombines TRBV7-8 with TRBJ2-4; the D gene is possibly TRBD1 (5 bases). V was shortened by 5 bases and J by 4 bases, with 12 bases between the two germline ends. The CDR3 is 14 amino acids. CDR1 SGHVS and CDR2 FQNEAQ come from the germline V gene. The CDR3 DNA reads as TGTGCCAGCAGCCAGACAGCAAGAAAAAACATTCAGTACTTC. Protein: CASSQTARKNIQYF.

The V and J genes are TRBV19 and TRBJ1-5; weak D call: TRBD1 (5 bases). Trimming pared 1 base from V and 3 bases from J, leaving 10 bases between. Germline lookup yields CDR1 LNHDA and CDR2 SQIVND (reference sequence). This CDR3 has 15 residues. The CDR3, as DNA: TGTGCCAGTAGTATAGGGGGCAGGGTCAATCAGCCCCAGCATTTT. It is translated as CASSIGGRVNQPQHF.

The chain is built from TRBV21-1 and TRBJ2-5; TRBD2, the table's D call, was not compared with the DNA. TRBV21-1 is a known pseudogene. This CDR3 has 17 amino acids. This CDR3 reads CASSGSTSGGSQETQYF. The CDR3 DNA is TGTGCCAGCAGTGGGTCGACTAGCGGGGGGTCGCAAGAGACCCAGTACTTC.

This chain uses TRBV5-6 with TRBJ1-2, with TRBD1 matching 7 bases. The junction had 14 bases not matched to a gene; V was cut back by 4 bases and J by 8 bases. Germline V CDR1 and CDR2: SGHDT, YYEEEE. CDR3 length: 15 residues. Here the CDR3 DNA reads TGTGCCAGCAGCCCCGGACAGGTATTCCAAGCGGGCTACACCTTC. Protein sequence: CASSPGQVFQAGYTF.

This chain links TRBV9 with TRBJ1-5; D unresolved. This CDR3 comprises 15 residues. Germline loops: CDR1 SGDLS, CDR2 YYNGEE. The germline V and J ends were trimmed by 0 bases and 4 bases, with 11 bases remaining between them. CDR3 DNA sequence: TGTGCCAGCAGCGTAGTTCCGGGTCCTAATCAGCCCCAGCATTTT. Its protein is CASSVVPGPNQPQHF.

In this sample, this clone turned up once. This chain links TRBV15 with TRBJ1-6; no definite D call. Trimming took off 3 bases at V and 10 bases at J, with 13 bases between the two ends. Germline-derived CDR1 and CDR2 are LNHNV and YYDKDF (reference sequence). The CDR3 consists of 14 residues. The DNA of the CDR3 is TGTGCCACCAGCAGTGCAGGACGGGGATCACCCCTCCACTTT. Protein product: CATSSAGRGSPLHF.

The chain couples TRBV5-1 to TRBJ2-3; D is possibly TRBD1 (5 bases). There are 14 residues in the CDR3. Germline-derived CDR1 and CDR2 are SGHRS and YFSETQ. V shed 2 bases and J shed 6 bases, with 13 bases lying between them. CDR3 sequence (DNA): TGCGCCAGCAGCTTAGGGGCCAAGGGGGATACGCAGTATTTT. Translated: CASSLGAKGDTQYF.

This rearrangement joins TRBV11-3 to TRBJ2-3; possibly TRBD1 for D (5 bases). From germline, CDR1 is SGHNT and CDR2 YENEEA. The V and J ends lost 2 bases and 3 bases respectively, with 6 bases between them. There are 13 residues in the CDR3. This CDR3 reads CASSLQGTDTQYF. Written as DNA, the CDR3 is TGTGCCAGCAGCTTACAGGGTACAGATACGCAGTATTTT.

The rearrangement links TRBV28 to TRBJ1-1; the D gene is possibly TRBD1 (6 bases). The V end was cut by 2 bases, the J end by 2 bases, with 9 bases between. The germline V gene has CDR1 MDHEN and CDR2 SYDVKM. This CDR3 has 14 amino acids. The CDR3 loop reads CASSLHRVNTEAFF. DNA for the CDR3: TGTGCCAGCAGTTTACACAGGGTCAACACTGAAGCTTTCTTT.

The chain recombines TRBV9 with TRBJ1-1; a possible D gene is TRBD1 (6 bases). Germline CDR1 reads SGDLS; CDR2 reads YYNGEE. V shed 4 bases and J shed 2 bases, with 15 bases lying between them. The CDR3 totals 15 residues. The CDR3 loop is CASSLSGTPNTEAFF. DNA for the CDR3: TGTGCCAGCAGCCTTTCCGGGACACCTAACACTGAAGCTTTCTTT.

V is TRBV6-1 and J is TRBJ2-7; D is possibly TRBD2 (6 bases). The V end lost 4 bases, the J end lost 0 bases, and 10 bases lay between the germline ends. The CDR3 has 14 residues. Germline V gene data show CDR1 as MNHNS and CDR2 as SASEGT. CDR3: CASSARDSSYEQYF. The CDR3 nucleotides are TGTGCCAGCAGTGCCCGGGACTCCTCCTACGAGCAGTACTTC.

The V gene is TRBV18, the J gene TRBJ1-2, with a tentative D call TRBD1 (5 bases). This CDR3 has 15 amino acids. V shed 0 bases and J shed 3 bases, with 11 bases lying between them. CDR1 is KGHSH, CDR2 LQKENI, per germline. This CDR3 reads CASSPPIREDYGYTF. CDR3 sequence (DNA): TGTGCCAGCTCACCACCGATCAGGGAGGACTATGGCTACACCTTC. Based on the CDR3 plus reference TRBV18 and TRBJ1-2, the full variable domain is NAGVMQNPRHLVRRRGQEARLRCSPMKGHSHVYWYRQLPEEGLKFMVYLQKENIIDESGMPKERFSAEFPKEGPSILRIQQVVRGDSAAYFCASSPPIREDYGYTFGSGTRLTVV.

The chain couples TRBV19 to TRBJ2-5; perhaps TRBD2 as D (8 bases). Germline V gene sequence: CDR1 LNHDA, CDR2 SQIVND (reference sequence). The CDR3 extends over 16 amino acids. The V gene lost 6 bases and the J gene lost 4 bases, with 21 bases spanning the gap. The CDR3 DNA is TGTGCCAGTAGACCCAGGGGGGGGCGGGGGGTAGAGACCCAGTACTTC. It translates to CASRPRGGRGVETQYF.

V is TRBV7-9 and J is TRBJ1-4; 8 bases are a match to TRBD1. The CDR3 extends over 14 amino acids. With 4 bases clipped from V and 7 bases from J, the junction kept 5 bases outside the gene matches. Germline V lookup: CDR1 SEHNR, CDR2 FQNEAQ (reference sequence). The CDR3 here is CASSSQGAGEKLFF. The CDR3 nucleotides read TGTGCCAGCAGCTCGCAGGGGGCTGGTGAAAAACTGTTTTTT. The full variable domain, completed using reference TRBV7-9 and TRBJ1-4, is DTGVSQNPRHKITKRGQNVTFRCDPISEHNRLYWYRQTLGQGPEFLTYFQNEAQLEKSRLLSDRFSAERPKGSFSTLEIQRTEQGDSAMYLCASSSQGAGEKLFFGSGTQLSVL.

This chain joins TRBV18 and TRBJ1-5; 12 bases are shared with TRBD1. V shed 3 bases, J shed 0 bases, and the junction held 6 bases outside the gene matches. Germline V gene sequence: CDR1 KGHSH, CDR2 LQKENI. The CDR3 runs to 18 residues. The CDR3 DNA is TGTGCCAGCTCACCCGGGACAGGGGGCGCGGGTAGCAATCAGCCCCAGCATTTT. The encoded protein is CASSPGTGGAGSNQPQHF. The complete variable domain, with remaining parts taken from reference TRBV18 and TRBJ1-5, reads NAGVMQNPRHLVRRRGQEARLRCSPMKGHSHVYWYRQLPEEGLKFMVYLQKENIIDESGMPKERFSAEFPKEGPSILRIQQVVRGDSAAYFCASSPGTGGAGSNQPQHFGDGTRLSIL.

A few counts support this clone. The J gene is TRBJ1-2, the V gene TRBV2, with D unclear. Germline values: CDR1 SNHLY, CDR2 FYNNEI. CDR3 length equals 15 residues. Trimming cost V 5 bases and J 4 bases, with 17 bases left between them. The CDR3 loop reads CASSSDSPPPYGYTF. In DNA form, the CDR3 reads TGTGCCAGCAGTTCGGACTCCCCGCCCCCCTATGGCTACACCTTC.

J is TRBJ2-3 and V is TRBV10-1; D uncertain. This CDR3 has 14 residues. The germline gives CDR1 WNHNN, CDR2 SYGVQD (reference sequence). Trimming stripped 4 bases from V and 3 bases from J, with 11 bases between. DNA of the CDR3: TGCGCCAGCAGTGCGCCAGGCCGGACAGATACGCAGTATTTT. Its protein is CASSAPGRTDTQYF.

A remark on this clone: An end of the junction does not agree with germline; a read error may underlie this. The chain couples TRBV9 to TRBJ2-1, with 7 bases lining up with TRBD1. CDR3 length: 14 residues. Germline loops: CDR1 SGDLS, CDR2 YYNGEE. The CDR3 DNA is TGTGCCAGCAGCATGGAAATCGGGGACAGCCGGCTCCTCTTC. It translates to CASSMEIGDSRLLF. Full variable domain (remainder filled in from reference TRBV9 and TRBJ2-1): DSGVTQTPKHLITATGQRVTLRCSPRSGDLSVYWYQQSLDQGLQFLIQYYNGEERAKGNILERFSAQQFPDLHSELNLSSLELGDSALYFCASSMEIGDSRLLFGPGTRLTVL.

The rearrangement joins TRBV28 to TRBJ2-7; 8 nucleotides align to TRBD1. The ends lost 3 bases at V and 0 bases at J; junction bases unmatched: 7. This CDR3 has 16 amino acids. Per the germline V gene, CDR1 is MDHEN and CDR2 is SYDVKM. DNA of the CDR3: TGTGCCAGCAGTTTCCGGGGACAGGTTATCTCCTACGAGCAGTACTTC. As protein: CASSFRGQVISYEQYF.

The chain uses TRBV6-5 and TRBJ1-2, with unresolved D. Trimming stripped 0 bases from V and 5 bases from J, with 7 bases between. Germline V gives CDR1 MNHEY, CDR2 SVGAGI. The CDR3 is 13 residues long. This CDR3 is CASSYSYGYGYTF. DNA for the CDR3: TGTGCCAGCAGTTACTCATACGGTTATGGCTACACCTTC.

The gene calls are TRBV18 and TRBJ2-3, with 12 bases that match TRBD2. J gave up 5 bases and V 1 base, and 13 bases lay outside the gene matches. The CDR3 has 19 residues. Germline V gene sequence: CDR1 KGHSH, CDR2 LQKENI. The DNA of the CDR3 is TGTGCCAGCTCACCACGGACCCTCCTAGCGGGAGGGCCTGGAGATACGCAGTATTTT. Protein sequence: CASSPRTLLAGGPGDTQYF. Complete variable domain (other parts from reference TRBV18 and TRBJ2-3): NAGVMQNPRHLVRRRGQEARLRCSPMKGHSHVYWYRQLPEEGLKFMVYLQKENIIDESGMPKERFSAEFPKEGPSILRIQQVVRGDSAAYFCASSPRTLLAGGPGDTQYFGPGTRLTVL.

The chain uses TRBV7-2 and TRBJ1-6; a possible D gene is TRBD1 (5 bases). With 1 base removed from V and 8 bases from J, the gap between germline ends came to 9 bases. The CDR3 contains 14 residues. The germline gives CDR1 SGHTA, CDR2 FQGNSA. CDR3 residues: CASSLGGAYSPLHF. Here the CDR3 DNA reads TGTGCCAGCAGCTTAGGGGGCGCTTATTCACCCCTCCACTTT.

The chain employs TRBV4-1 and TRBJ1-4, with D perhaps matching TRBD1 (5 bases). CDR1 and CDR2 (germline): MGHRA, YSYEKL. V shed 3 bases and J shed 8 bases, with 13 bases lying between them. The CDR3 is made up of 14 amino acids. The CDR3 DNA follows: TGCGCCAGCAGCCAGGATCCGGGGGACGAAAAACTGTTTTTT. It translates to CASSQDPGDEKLFF.

The chain carries TRBV7-9 and TRBJ1-2; 12 bases agree with TRBD1. J was trimmed by 8 bases and V by 5 bases; bases with no gene match: 6. CDR3 length: 14 residues. From germline, CDR1 is SEHNR and CDR2 FQNEAQ (reference sequence). This chain's CDR3 is CASSAGQGAGGYTF. The CDR3 DNA follows: TGTGCCAGCAGCGCGGGACAGGGGGCAGGCGGCTACACCTTC.

The chain has TRBV7-6 and TRBJ2-5; D possibly corresponds to TRBD2 (6 bases). The V gene lost 1 base and the J gene lost 5 bases, with 14 bases spanning the gap. Germline V gene lookup returns CDR1 SGHVS and CDR2 FNYEAQ. The CDR3 is made up of 15 amino acids. The DNA for the CDR3 is TGTGCCAGCAGCTTAGGTTCGGGAGCGTATGAGACCCAGTACTTC. It yields the protein CASSLGSGAYETQYF.

Only a few counts were recorded for this clone. The V and J genes are TRBV28 and TRBJ2-2; 11 positions agree with TRBD1. The CDR3 covers 15 residues. Per germline, CDR1 MDHEN and CDR2 SYDVKM. V lost 5 bases and J lost 6; bases outside the gene matches: 5. CDR3: CASSTRDRGAGELFF. CDR3 DNA sequence: TGTGCCAGCAGTACCCGGGACAGGGGGGCCGGGGAGCTGTTTTTT.

The chain combines TRBV2 with TRBJ2-5, with 8 bases lining up with TRBD1. CDR3 length: 12 amino acids. The junction had 13 bases not matched to a gene; V was cut back by 11 bases and J by 11 bases. Germline loops: CDR1 SNHLY, CDR2 FYNNEI. For the CDR3, the DNA is TGTGCCGGAACGGACAGGGCTTATGAGCAGTACTTC. Its protein product is CAGTDRAYEQYF. Filled out from reference TRBV2 and TRBJ2-5, the complete variable domain reads EPEVTQTPSHQVTQMGQEVILRCVPISNHLYFYWYRQILGQKVEFLVSFYNNEISEKSEIFDDQFSVERPDGSNFTLKIRSTKLEDSAMYFCAGTDRAYEQYFGPGTRLLVL.

The chain employs TRBV15 and TRBJ2-2, with D possibly matching TRBD1 (5 bases). The V and J ends lost 5 bases and 5 bases respectively, with 15 bases between them. This CDR3 has 15 amino acids. Germline V CDR1 and CDR2: LNHNV, YYDKDF (reference sequence). CDR3 DNA: TGTGCCACCAGCGCCAGTTCTCCAGGGACCGGGGAGCTGTTTTTT. Residues: CATSASSPGTGELFF.